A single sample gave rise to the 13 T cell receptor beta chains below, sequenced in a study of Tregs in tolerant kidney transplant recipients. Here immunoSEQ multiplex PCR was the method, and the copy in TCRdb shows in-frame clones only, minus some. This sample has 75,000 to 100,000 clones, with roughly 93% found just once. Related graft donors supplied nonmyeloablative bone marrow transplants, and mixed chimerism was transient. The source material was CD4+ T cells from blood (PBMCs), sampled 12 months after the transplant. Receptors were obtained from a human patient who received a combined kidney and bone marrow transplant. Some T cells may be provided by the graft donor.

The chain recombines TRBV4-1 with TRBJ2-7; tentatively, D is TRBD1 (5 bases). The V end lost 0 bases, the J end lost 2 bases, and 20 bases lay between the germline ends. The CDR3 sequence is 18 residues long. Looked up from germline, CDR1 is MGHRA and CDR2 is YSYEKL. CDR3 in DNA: TGCGCCAGCAGCCAAGATTGGAGACCGACAGCCCCTGCCTACGAGCAGTACTTC. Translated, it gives CASSQDWRPTAPAYEQYF.

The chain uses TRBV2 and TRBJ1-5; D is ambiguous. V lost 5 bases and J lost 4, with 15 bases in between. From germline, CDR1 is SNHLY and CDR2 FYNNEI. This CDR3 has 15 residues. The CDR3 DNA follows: TGTGCCAGCAGTCCTCCCTTTGACGGGAATCAGCCCCAGCATTTT. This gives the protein CASSPPFDGNQPQHF. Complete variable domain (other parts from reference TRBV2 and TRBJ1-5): EPEVTQTPSHQVTQMGQEVILRCVPISNHLYFYWYRQILGQKVEFLVSFYNNEISEKSEIFDDQFSVERPDGSNFTLKIRSTKLEDSAMYFCASSPPFDGNQPQHFGDGTRLSIL.

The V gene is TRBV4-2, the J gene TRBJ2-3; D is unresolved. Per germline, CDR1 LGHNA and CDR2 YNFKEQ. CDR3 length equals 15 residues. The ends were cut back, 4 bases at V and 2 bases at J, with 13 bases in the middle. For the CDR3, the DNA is TGTGCCAGCAGCCCGCAGTTTATCCACACAGATACGCAGTATTTT. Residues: CASSPQFIHTDTQYF.

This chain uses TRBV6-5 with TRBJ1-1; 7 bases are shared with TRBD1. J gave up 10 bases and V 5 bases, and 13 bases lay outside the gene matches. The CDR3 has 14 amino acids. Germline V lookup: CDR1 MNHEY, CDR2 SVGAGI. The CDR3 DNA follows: TGTGCCAGCAGTCCCTCGACAGGGCCGTATCGAGCTTTCTTT. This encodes CASSPSTGPYRAFF.

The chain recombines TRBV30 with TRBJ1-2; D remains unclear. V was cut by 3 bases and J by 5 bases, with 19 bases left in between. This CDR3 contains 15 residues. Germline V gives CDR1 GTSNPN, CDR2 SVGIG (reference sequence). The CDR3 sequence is CAWRDRRGDGYGYTF. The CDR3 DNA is TGTGCCTGGAGGGACCGGCGGGGTGATGGTTATGGCTACACCTTC.

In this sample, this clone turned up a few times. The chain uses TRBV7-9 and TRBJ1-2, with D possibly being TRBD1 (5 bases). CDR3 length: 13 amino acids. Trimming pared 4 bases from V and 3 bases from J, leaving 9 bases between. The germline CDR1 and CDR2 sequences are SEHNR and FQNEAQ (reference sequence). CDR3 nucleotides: TGTGCCAGCAGCTCCAGGGTTGACTATGGCTACACCTTC. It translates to CASSSRVDYGYTF.

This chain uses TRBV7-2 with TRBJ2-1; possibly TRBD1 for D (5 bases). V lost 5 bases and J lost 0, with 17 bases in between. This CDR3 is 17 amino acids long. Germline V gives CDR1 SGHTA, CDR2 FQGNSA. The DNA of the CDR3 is TGTGCCAGCAGCCCCCCTTCAGGGATCAGCTCCTACAATGAGCAGTTCTTC. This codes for CASSPPSGISSYNEQFF.

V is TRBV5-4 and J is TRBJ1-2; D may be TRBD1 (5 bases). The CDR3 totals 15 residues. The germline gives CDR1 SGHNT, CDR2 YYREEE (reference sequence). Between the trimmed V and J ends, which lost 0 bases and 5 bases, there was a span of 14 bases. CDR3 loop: CASSLDLGEGYGYTF. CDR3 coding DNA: TGTGCCAGCAGCTTGGACCTCGGGGAGGGGTATGGCTACACCTTC.

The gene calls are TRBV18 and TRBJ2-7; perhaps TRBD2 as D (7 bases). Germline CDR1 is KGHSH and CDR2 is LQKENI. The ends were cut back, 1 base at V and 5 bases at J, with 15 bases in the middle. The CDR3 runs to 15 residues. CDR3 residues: CASSPRAGARNEQYF. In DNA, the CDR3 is TGTGCCAGCTCACCACGGGCGGGGGCACGTAACGAGCAGTACTTC.

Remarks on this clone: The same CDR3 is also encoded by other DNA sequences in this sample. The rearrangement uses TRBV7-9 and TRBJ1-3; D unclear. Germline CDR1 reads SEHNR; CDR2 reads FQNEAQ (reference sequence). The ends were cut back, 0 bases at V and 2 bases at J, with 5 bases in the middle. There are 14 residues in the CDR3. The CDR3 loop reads CASSLAATGNTIYF. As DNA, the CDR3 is TGTGCCAGCAGCTTAGCAGCAACTGGAAACACCATATATTTT.

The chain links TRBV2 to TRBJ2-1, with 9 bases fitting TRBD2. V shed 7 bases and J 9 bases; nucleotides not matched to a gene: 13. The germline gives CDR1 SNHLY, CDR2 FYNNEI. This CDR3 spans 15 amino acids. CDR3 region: CASTARGGGFFEQFF. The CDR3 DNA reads TGTGCCAGCACCGCGCGGGGGGGCGGTTTCTTTGAGCAGTTCTTC. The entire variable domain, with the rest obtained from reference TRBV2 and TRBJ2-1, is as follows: EPEVTQTPSHQVTQMGQEVILRCVPISNHLYFYWYRQILGQKVEFLVSFYNNEISEKSEIFDDQFSVERPDGSNFTLKIRSTKLEDSAMYFCASTARGGGFFEQFFGPGTRLTVL.

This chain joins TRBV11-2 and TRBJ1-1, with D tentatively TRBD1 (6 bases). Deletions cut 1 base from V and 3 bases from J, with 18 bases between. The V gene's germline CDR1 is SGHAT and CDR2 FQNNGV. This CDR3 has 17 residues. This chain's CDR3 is CASSLAGKRGGDTEAFF. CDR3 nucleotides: TGTGCCAGCAGCTTAGCCGGGAAAAGGGGGGGGGACACTGAAGCTTTCTTT.

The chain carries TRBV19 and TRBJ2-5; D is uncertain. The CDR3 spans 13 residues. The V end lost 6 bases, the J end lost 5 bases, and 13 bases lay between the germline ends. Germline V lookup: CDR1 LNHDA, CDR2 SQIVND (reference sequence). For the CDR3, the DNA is TGTGCCAGTAGCCAGGTAGTAAGGGAGACCCAGTACTTC. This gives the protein CASSQVVRETQYF.